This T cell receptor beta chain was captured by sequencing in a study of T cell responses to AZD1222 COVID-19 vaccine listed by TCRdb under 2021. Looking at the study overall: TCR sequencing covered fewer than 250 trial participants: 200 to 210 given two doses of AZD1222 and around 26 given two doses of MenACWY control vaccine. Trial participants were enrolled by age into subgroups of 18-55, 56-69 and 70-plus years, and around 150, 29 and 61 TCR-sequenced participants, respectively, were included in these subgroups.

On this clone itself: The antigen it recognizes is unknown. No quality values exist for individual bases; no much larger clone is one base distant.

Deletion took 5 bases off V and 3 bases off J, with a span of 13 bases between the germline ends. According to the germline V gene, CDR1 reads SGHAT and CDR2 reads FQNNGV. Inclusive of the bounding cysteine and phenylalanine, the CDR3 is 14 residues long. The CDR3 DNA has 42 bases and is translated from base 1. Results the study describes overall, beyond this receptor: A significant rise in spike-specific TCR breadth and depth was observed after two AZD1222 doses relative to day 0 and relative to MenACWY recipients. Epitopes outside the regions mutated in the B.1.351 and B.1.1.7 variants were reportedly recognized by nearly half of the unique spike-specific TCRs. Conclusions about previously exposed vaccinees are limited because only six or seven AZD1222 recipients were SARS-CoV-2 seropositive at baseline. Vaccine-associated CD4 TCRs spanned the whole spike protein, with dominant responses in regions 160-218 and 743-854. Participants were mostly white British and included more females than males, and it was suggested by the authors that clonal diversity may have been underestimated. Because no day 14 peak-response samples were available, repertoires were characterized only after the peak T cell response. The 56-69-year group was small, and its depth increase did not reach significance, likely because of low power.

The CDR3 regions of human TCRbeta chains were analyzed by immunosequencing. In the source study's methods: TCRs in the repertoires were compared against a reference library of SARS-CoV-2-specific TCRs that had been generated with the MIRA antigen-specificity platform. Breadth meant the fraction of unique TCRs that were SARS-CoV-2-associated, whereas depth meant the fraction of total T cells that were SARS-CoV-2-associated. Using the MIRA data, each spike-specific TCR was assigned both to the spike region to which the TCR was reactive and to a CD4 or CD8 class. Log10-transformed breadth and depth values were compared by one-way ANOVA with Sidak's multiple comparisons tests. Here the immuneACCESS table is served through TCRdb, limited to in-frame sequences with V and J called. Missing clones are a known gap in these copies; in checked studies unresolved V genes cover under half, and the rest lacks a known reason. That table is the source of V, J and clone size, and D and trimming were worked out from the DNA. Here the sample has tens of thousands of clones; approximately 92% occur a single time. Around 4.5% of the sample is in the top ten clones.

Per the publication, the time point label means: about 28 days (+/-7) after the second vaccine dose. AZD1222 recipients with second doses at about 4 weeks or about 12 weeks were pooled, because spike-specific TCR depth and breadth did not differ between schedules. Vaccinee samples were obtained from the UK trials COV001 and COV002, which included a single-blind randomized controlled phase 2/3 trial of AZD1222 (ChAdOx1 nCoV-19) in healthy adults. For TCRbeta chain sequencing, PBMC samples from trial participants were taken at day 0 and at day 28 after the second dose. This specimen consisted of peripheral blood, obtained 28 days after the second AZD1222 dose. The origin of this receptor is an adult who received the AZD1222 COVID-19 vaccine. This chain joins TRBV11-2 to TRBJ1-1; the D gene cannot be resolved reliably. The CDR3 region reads CASSPDNTDTEAFF. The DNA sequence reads TGTGCCAGCAGCCCCGATAACACGGACACTGAAGCTTTCTTT.